The T cell receptor beta chain described here comes from a study of blood T cell repertoires in COVID-19. Trimming cost V 2 bases and J 6 bases; bases outside gene matches: 5. The germline V gene encodes CDR1 ENHRY and CDR2 SYGVKD. The CDR3 is 15 amino acids. As processed by the authors: Reference gene primer amplification yielded estimated nucleated cell counts. Clones were sequenced by immunoSEQ multiplex PCR, and TCRdb holds only the in-frame ones, with some missing. The V and J calls and clone size come from that table; D and trimming were worked out from the DNA. The table has tens of thousands of clones, approximately 85% seen once.

The V call is TRBV10-3, the J call TRBJ1-5, with 9 bases matching TRBD1. The sequenced material came from peripheral blood. The receptor's source is a woman over 75 with active or convalescent COVID-19. This chain's CDR3 is CAISEATGGGQPQHF. CDR3 coding DNA: TGTGCCATCAGTGAGGCGACAGGGGGAGGTCAGCCCCAGCATTTT.